This record covers a single T cell receptor beta chain. TCRdb's copy holds only in-frame clones and misses some; the assay was immunoSEQ multiplex PCR. The sample consists of 170,000 or so clones, over 70% of them appearing once. V gave up 5 bases and J gave up 6 bases; unmatched junction bases: 14. The V gene's germline CDR1 is SEHNR and CDR2 FQNEAQ (reference sequence). The CDR3 loop spans 17 amino acids. The data belong to a study of blood T cell repertoires in COVID-19. Looking at the study overall: Spain, Italy and the United States supplied samples that represented acute and convalescent COVID-19. PBMCs, B-cell-depleted T cells, or T cells provided the cDNA or gDNA that made up the material.

The sequence derives from a woman aged 60-75 years with acute or convalescent COVID-19. The sample was peripheral blood. The chain uses TRBV7-9 and TRBJ2-3; the match to TRBD2 covers 10 bases. The CDR3 sequence is CASSPPGKRGGLDTQYF. Here the CDR3 DNA reads TGTGCCAGCAGCCCCCCGGGCAAGCGGGGGGGCCTTGATACGCAGTATTTT.